The rows below give T cell receptor beta chains drawn from one sample of a study of response to subunit inactivated influenza vaccine. TCRdb analysed the RT-PCR reads with MiXCR anew, one entry per CDR3 protein. The sample lists hundreds of thousands of distinct CDR3 sequences, 9% to 15% occurring once. Sequenced here: non-naive T cells sorted from PBMCs, sampled roughly 2 weeks before vaccination. The receptors were gathered from a man aged 50 or older who received an inactivated influenza vaccine. Both conserved end residues are part of each CDR3. The D gene is left open where the match is weak. Some rows have no size entry. The others give once, few or many, or a class for an expanded clone.

clone size,J gene,V gene,D gene,CDR3 DNA,CDR3 protein
few,TRBJ1-1,TRBV7-9,.,TGTGCCAGCAGCTTAACATCTGTACAGACGAACACTGAAGCTTTCTTT,CASSLTSVQTNTEAFF
.,TRBJ2-5,TRBV15,.,TGTGCCACCAGCAGATCGTTCCAAGAGACCCAGTACTTC,CATSRSFQETQYF
few,TRBJ2-7,TRBV20-1,TRBD2,TGCAGTGCTAGACCCCTAGCGGGAGATTCCTCCTACGAGCAGTACTTC,CSARPLAGDSSYEQYF
.,TRBJ2-7,TRBV20-1,TRBD2,TGCAGTGCTAGAGCCACCTTCCCTAGCGGGAGAGGCGAGCAGTACTTC,CSARATFPSGRGEQYF
.,TRBJ1-3,TRBV3-1,TRBD1,TGTGCCAGCAGCCAAGGGCGACAGGGCTCTGGAAACACCATATATTTT,CASSQGRQGSGNTIYF
.,TRBJ1-3,TRBV6-5,.,TGTGCCAGCAGTTCCGGACCTAGCTCTGGAAACACCATATATTTT,CASSSGPSSGNTIYF
many,TRBJ2-7,TRBV4-2,.,TGTGCCAGCAGCCACGCGACGGTTAGAGAGCAGTACTTC,CASSHATVREQYF
.,TRBJ2-6,TRBV3-1,TRBD1,TGTGCCAGCAGCCAGGGACAGCTATCTGGGGCCAACGTCCTGACTTTC,CASSQGQLSGANVLTF
few,TRBJ1-5,TRBV5-1,.,TGCGCCAGCAGCTTGGGGTCCGGGGGCGGACAGCCCCAGCATTTT,CASSLGSGGGQPQHF
.,TRBJ1-1,TRBV6-2/TRBV6-3,TRBD1,TGTGCCAGCAACAAACAGGGGGGCACTGAAGCTTTCTTT,CASNKQGGTEAFF
many,TRBJ1-4,TRBV6-5,.,TGTGCCAGCAGTTACGCGGCGGGGAAGGGTAATGAAAAACTGTTTTTT,CASSYAAGKGNEKLFF
.,TRBJ2-1,TRBV27,.,TGTCCGGGGGCGGGGGCTATCAGTTCCTACAATGAGCAGTTCTTC,CPGAGAISSYNEQFF
many,TRBJ2-3,TRBV2,.,TGTGCCAGCAGTGAGATACTTGAGCCCACAGATACGCAGTATTTT,CASSEILEPTDTQYF
.,TRBJ2-3,TRBV2,TRBD2,TGTGCCAGCAGGATGGGACTAGCGGGAGCCACAGATACGCAGTATTTT,CASRMGLAGATDTQYF
.,TRBJ2-3,TRBV20-1,.,TGCAGTGCCCTAGAAGATACGCAGTATTTT,CSALEDTQYF